What follows are 3 T cell receptor beta chains derived from one specimen sequenced in a study of blood T cell repertoires in COVID-19. Profiling relied on immunoSEQ multiplex PCR, and the TCRdb table lists in-frame clones only, not all of them. The sample consists of 150,000 to 200,000 clones, around 86% of them appearing once. Sequenced material: peripheral blood. The receptors originated from a man between 18 and 35 years old with acute or convalescent COVID-19.

This sequence joins TRBV11-3 and TRBJ2-4; 16 bases are shared with TRBD2. CDR1 is SGHNT and CDR2 is YENEEA in the germline V gene. The CDR3 spans 15 residues. The junction had 8 bases not matched to a gene; V was cut back by 5 bases and J by 13 bases. The CDR3 nucleotides read TGTGCCAGCAGCCGTACCGGGACTAGCGGGGGGGCCCAGTACTTC. Protein product: CASSRTGTSGGAQYF.

CDR3 DNA: TGTGCCAGCAGCCACAGACATATCACAGATACGCAGTATTTT. Translation gives CASSHRHITDTQYF. The gene calls are TRBV7-8 and TRBJ2-3; D is uncertain. The V gene lost 5 bases and the J gene lost 2 bases, with 11 bases spanning the gap. CDR3 length: 14 residues. From germline, CDR1 is SGHVS and CDR2 FQNEAQ.

Only a few counts were recorded for this clone. The gene calls are TRBV19 and TRBJ1-1, with TRBD1 matching 8 bases. Germline V gene sequence: CDR1 LNHDA, CDR2 SQIVND (reference sequence). V lost 8 bases and J lost 11; bases outside the gene matches: 13. The CDR3 sequence is 13 residues long. The CDR3 here is CASGAQGAWKAFF. CDR3 nucleotide sequence: TGTGCCAGTGGAGCTCAGGGGGCGTGGAAGGCTTTCTTT.